This TCR beta chain emerged from a study of blood T cell repertoires in COVID-19. Looking at the study overall: Acute and convalescent COVID-19 specimens originated in the United States, Italy and Spain.

Donors in Cohort 3 who had recovered were those with two negative PCRs, healthcare professional clearance, or resolution of their symptoms. Assay: immunoSEQ multiplex PCR; the TCRdb copy retains only in-frame clones and omits some. The sample includes roughly 290,000 clones, 75% to 90% of them seen just once. CDR1 is MNHEY, CDR2 SVGEGT, per germline. This CDR3 spans 17 amino acids. V was shortened by 3 bases and J by 1 base, with 18 bases between the two germline ends. The source of this sequence is a young woman who had recovered from COVID-19. V is TRBV6-2 or TRBV6-3 and J is TRBJ1-1; D might be TRBD1 (5 bases). The sequenced sample was PBMCs or T cells enriched from blood (not recorded which). CDR3 sequence (DNA): TGTGCCAGCAGTTATCTCTACTACACAGGAGAGAACACTGAAGCTTTCTTT. Translation: CASSYLYYTGENTEAFF.